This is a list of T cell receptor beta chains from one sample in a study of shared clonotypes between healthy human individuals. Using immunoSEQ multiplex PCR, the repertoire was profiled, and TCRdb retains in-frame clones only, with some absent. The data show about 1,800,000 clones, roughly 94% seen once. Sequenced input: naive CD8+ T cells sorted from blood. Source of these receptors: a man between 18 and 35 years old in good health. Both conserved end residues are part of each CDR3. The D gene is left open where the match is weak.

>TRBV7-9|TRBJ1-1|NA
CASSYANTEAFF
TGTGCCAGCAGCTACGCGAACACTGAAGCTTTCTTT
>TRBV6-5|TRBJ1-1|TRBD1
CASSYSTAPGGTEAFF
TGTGCCAGCAGTTACTCAACGGCCCCAGGGGGCACTGAAGCTTTCTTT
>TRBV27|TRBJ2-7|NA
CASSQSPYEQYF
TGTGCCAGCAGTCAGAGTCCCTACGAGCAGTACTTC
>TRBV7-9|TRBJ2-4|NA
CASSSTRVRGRFGDIQYF
TGTGCCAGCAGCTCGACCCGGGTCCGGGGGCGGTTTGGGGACATTCAGTACTTC
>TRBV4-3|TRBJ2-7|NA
CASSQDWAAPYEQYF
TGCGCCAGCAGCCAAGATTGGGCGGCCCCCTACGAGCAGTACTTC
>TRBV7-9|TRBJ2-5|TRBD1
CASSFLGGHQETQYF
TGTGCCAGCAGCTTTTTAGGGGGCCATCAAGAGACCCAGTACTTC
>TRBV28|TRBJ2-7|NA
CASSLSGFSYEQYF
TGTGCCAGCAGTTTATCCGGGTTCTCCTACGAGCAGTACTTC
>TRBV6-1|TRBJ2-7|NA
CASSEVRDNYEQYF
TGTGCCAGCAGTGAGGTCAGGGACAACTACGAGCAGTACTTC
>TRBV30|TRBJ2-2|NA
CAWSGRNTGELFF
TGTGCCTGGAGTGGCAGGAACACCGGGGAGCTGTTTTTT
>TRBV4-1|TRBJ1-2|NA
CASSLLGGDGYTF
TGCGCCAGCAGCTTATTAGGGGGGGATGGCTACACCTTC
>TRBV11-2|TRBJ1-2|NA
CASSPGGYGYTF
TGTGCCAGCAGCCCAGGAGGCTATGGCTACACCTTC
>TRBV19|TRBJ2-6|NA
CASTPRAGANVLTF
TGTGCCAGTACCCCCCGGGCCGGGGCCAACGTCCTGACTTTC
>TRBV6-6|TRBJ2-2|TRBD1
CASTFDRANTGELFF
TGTGCCAGCACCTTCGACAGGGCCAACACCGGGGAGCTGTTTTTT
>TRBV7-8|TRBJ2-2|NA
CASSPGTSFTGELFF
TGTGCCAGCAGCCCCGGGACATCTTTCACCGGGGAGCTGTTTTTT
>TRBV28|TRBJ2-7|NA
CASSLSGIDEQYF
TGTGCCAGCAGTTTGTCCGGGATCGACGAGCAGTACTTC
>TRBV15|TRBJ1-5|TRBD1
CATSRTDRANQPQHF
TGTGCCACCAGCAGAACGGACAGGGCAAATCAGCCCCAGCATTTT
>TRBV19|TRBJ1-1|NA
CATTSRWADTEAFF
TGTGCCACCACATCGAGATGGGCTGACACTGAAGCTTTCTTT